This entry concerns a single T cell receptor (beta chain). Its antigen remains unidentified. This specimen belongs to a study of cytomegalovirus exposure and HLA in healthy donors (dated by TCRdb to about 2017). Notes on the research overall: An earlier analysis of several hundred of the donors reported 276 Gb of sequence data and roughly 120 million unique TCR beta sequences obtained from roughly 170 million T cells. The T cell repertoires of under 750 subjects were profiled by immunosequencing and related to cytomegalovirus serostatus. Alongside the repertoire data, information on donor age, sex, ethnicity and CMV serostatus was compiled. The number of donors typed differed by locus, with about 629-630 for A, B, C, DRB1 and DQB1, about 500 for DQA1, some 570 for DPA1, and 400 to 490 for DPB1. The study aimed to test whether cataloging public T cell receptors could reveal signatures of past pathogen exposure. Rather than using new phenotypic data, the later analysis identified candidate immune exposures from TCR beta sequences and from how often those sequences occurred across donors. About 300 gigabases of sequencing data and about 92 million unique TCR sequences made up an early release that covered 500 to 650 HLA-typed donors. In addition to the first cohort of 650 to 750 subjects, a separate validation cohort of 100 to 150 different subjects was used. Both class I and class II loci were covered by HLA typing, at four-digit resolution. Every discovery cohort repertoire had been produced on one sequencing platform. To study patterns of TCR occurrence, a later analysis re-analyzed previously published TCR beta repertoires from 500 to 850 donors and added high-resolution HLA genotyping. To decide whether each TCR beta V gene segment behaved as functional or pseudogenic, an earlier analysis of some 540 of the donors relied on high-throughput TCR beta sequencing. Across 300 to 500 genotyped donors of the cohort, an average of about 240,000 unique TCR beta nucleotide sequences per donor were sequenced, and roughly 18% of those sequences were non-productive. A later genetic analysis used genome-wide SNP genotypes for about 60% of the roughly 700 donors, treating that subset as a discovery cohort. Because of strong linkage in the cohort, a few DR-DQ haplotypes were treated as single units for association and clustering. The study combined high-throughput TCR immunosequencing, statistical association of individual TCRs with disease status, and machine learning to predict cytomegalovirus infection status. Among the approximately 400 genotyped donors, 81% belonged to the genetic ancestry cluster associated with self-reported Caucasian donors.

The cohort comprised hundreds of healthy bone marrow donors. At the time of sampling, all cohort members were nominally healthy, though unrecorded immune exposures were likely present. The donor was CMV seronegative and was included in the group of a few hundred seronegative cohort members. Every donor gave a peripheral blood sample, and the peripheral blood mononuclear cells from that sample were used for TCR beta sequencing. The Qiagen DNeasy Blood Extraction Kit was used to extract genomic DNA from the blood cell samples. The library was generated by the immunoSEQ multiplex PCR assay. For the multiplex PCR, a mixture combining 60 forward primers for TCR Vbeta segments and 13 reverse primers for TCR Jbeta segments was used. Amplification of the CDR3 region of rearranged TCR beta genes was performed with a multiplex PCR assay on genomic DNA. The amplified TCR beta libraries were sequenced on the Illumina HiSeq System as 87-base-pair reads. The authors processed their data as follows. Across the 666 repertoires, a later analysis counted tens of millions of unique TCR beta chains, 8.5 million to 12 million of which were shared by at least two donors. A nearest-neighbor algorithm error-corrected the raw reads and collapsed the reads into unique sequences, merging closely related sequences to remove PCR and sequencing errors. CDR3 sequences were aligned to IMGT reference sequences to assign V, D and J gene segments. For a sequence to be retained, a match of at least six nucleotides was required to both a V gene segment and a J gene segment. A rearrangement was called productive if the CDR3 had no stop codons and remained in frame with V and J, and every other rearrangement was called non-productive. CDR3 was defined according to IMGT convention as the region running from the second conserved V-encoded cysteine to the conserved J-encoded phenylalanine. The earlier analysis of about 530 of the donors excluded any sequence lacking an unambiguous match to a single V gene segment. In an earlier analysis of approximately 500 of the donors, a V segment was called functional when productive rearrangements were above 56.7%, and segregating when the standard deviation between donors exceeded 5%. A statistical classification framework was built to diagnose cytomegalovirus status from the catalog of TCR beta chain sequences. In a later analysis, TCR nucleotide sequences were compared against IMGT/GENE-DB human TR gene sequences so that V and J genes could be assigned. Using the TCRdist pipeline, a later analysis assigned CDR3 sequences along with most-parsimonious VDJ recombination scenarios. In a later analysis, each TCR beta chain was defined by its CDR3 amino acid sequence together with its V-gene family, and reads without a unique V-gene family were excluded. In a later analysis, 450 to 600 highly shared, low-generation-probability nucleotide sequences were removed to address suspected cross-contamination and a sequencing artifact. For each public chain, a later analysis derived a clonal expansion index from normalized ranks of inferred template counts within each repertoire. In a later analysis, generation probabilities were computed using a VDJ recombination model fitted to out-of-frame rearrangements, and the results were checked against IGoR. In a later analysis, hypergeometric tests were used to score TCR-TCR, TCR-HLA and TCR-CMV co-occurrence, with a repertoire-size bias correction applied to TCR pairs. False discovery rates were estimated in a later analysis by permuting HLA or CMV assignments 20 times. A later analysis grouped co-occurring TCRs with DBSCAN, adding TCRdist sequence similarity when clustering within HLA-allele-positive subsets. Co-occurrence clustering excluded repertoires with fewer than 30,000 or more than 120,000 public chains, plus five with anomalous nucleotide sharing. In TCRdb, the immuneACCESS table is reduced to in-frame sequences with V and J assigned. These tables do not hold every clone; where another copy was compared, an unresolved V gene accounts for under half, and the others remain unexplained. The V and J calls and clone size come from that table; D and trimming were worked out from the DNA. The sample table on file contains under 70,000 clones. The ten largest clonotypes hold less than 2.5% of the sample.

On the study overall, not on this receptor specifically: V-gene and J-gene trimming of TCR beta chains was associated with a missense DCLRE1C variant in a later genetic analysis, and the association was replicated in an independent cohort. The presence/absence analyses assumed that sequencing depth was roughly uniform across donors, and that assumption may not be true. In vitro tests confirmed that a few of the cytomegalovirus-associated TCR beta chains recognize cytomegalovirus antigens. In a later analysis, HLA-associated TCR beta chains were found to be more clonally expanded and to have lower generation probabilities than equally common non-associated chains. A later analysis found that most CMV-associated TCR beta chains appeared HLA-restricted, with HLA associations seemingly driven largely by CMV exposure. A later analysis reported that several top co-occurrence clusters appeared linked to parvovirus B19, influenza, CMV and Epstein-Barr virus. A cluster of highly shared sequence variants was judged likely to be a technical artifact of the sequencing pipeline. The study gave a list of some 150 TCR beta chains associated with cytomegalovirus. It was suggested by the authors that the approach could potentially be generalized to other disease states and immunological phenotypes. A further reported finding was that TCR beta sequences accurately predicted the HLA-A and HLA-B alleles for most subjects in the first cohort. Only TCR beta chains were sequenced in this cohort, and the absence of alpha or paired-chain data limited detectable features. Because counts were too low, about 18 rarely observed V segments, including chromosome 9 orphons, were excluded from the earlier analysis of several hundred of the donors. Because some donors lacked HLA typing at each locus, the association tests relied only on the typed subset. Linkage disequilibrium might explain the correlated functional status among segregating V segments, but an unknown experimental factor could not be excluded. Specific HLA alleles were associated with 15,000 to 20,000 TCR beta sequences at a false discovery rate of 0.05 in a later analysis. Most TCR sequences were observed very rarely across donors, whereas some public TCRs were present in many individuals. A later genetic analysis reported fewer N-insertions in productive TCRs among donors in an Asian-associated ancestry cluster than the roughly 700-donor mean. When HLA alleles, especially DR and DQ, strongly co-occurred, TCR associations were difficult to assign to individual alleles. In an earlier analysis of about 600 of the donors, most TCR beta V segments appeared in productive rearrangements about 87% or about 30% of the time, broadly matching IMGT annotations. CMV serostatus was the only immune exposure information available for the cohort. In a later analysis, TCR association rates were found to vary across HLA loci, with the most associated TCRs seen for DRB1 alleles and the fewest for HLA-C alleles. In both the original and validation cohorts, the classifier was reported to diagnose cytomegalovirus status with high specificity and sensitivity.

Sequenced input: PBMCs. The receptor was derived from a young woman in good health and CMV-seronegative.

The CDR3 region has the sequence CASSVSGTSDSTDTQYF. The nucleotides read TGTGCCAGCAGCGTTTCCGGGACTAGCGATAGCACAGATACGCAGTATTTT. The V and J segments used are TRBV7-9 and TRBJ2-3, and TRBD2 matches 10 of the central bases. CDR1 SEHNR and CDR2 FQNEAQ are derived from the germline V gene (reference sequence). The CDR3 contains 17 residues, cysteine and phenylalanine counted. The DNA shown is the 51-base CDR3, in frame from base 1. After removal of 5 bases from V and 0 bases from J, the junction retains 8 bases not matched to a gene.